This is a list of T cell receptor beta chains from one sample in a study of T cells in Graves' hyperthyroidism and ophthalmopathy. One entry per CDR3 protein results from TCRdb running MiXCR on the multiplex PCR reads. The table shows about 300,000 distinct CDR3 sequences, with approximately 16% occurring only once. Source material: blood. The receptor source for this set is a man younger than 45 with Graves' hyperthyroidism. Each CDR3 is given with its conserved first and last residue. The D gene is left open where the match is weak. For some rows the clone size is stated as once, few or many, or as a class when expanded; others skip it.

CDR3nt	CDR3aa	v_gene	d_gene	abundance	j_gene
TGTGCCAGCAGCCCGCGGGACCTACCGAACACCGGGGAGCTGTTTTTT	CASSPRDLPNTGELFF	TRBV9	.	.	TRBJ2-2
TGTGCCAGCAGGGGGACAGGGAGAGGAGGCTACACCTTC	CASRGTGRGGYTF	TRBV2	TRBD1	few	TRBJ1-2
TGTGCCAGCAGCCCCCATCCGGTCGTGCAAATAAGACGGTACTCCTACAATGAGCAGTTCTTC	CASSPHPVVQIRRYSYNEQFF	TRBV7-9	.	few	TRBJ2-1
TGCAGCGCCCTGGGTAAAGGGGGACAGTTCTATGGCTACACCTTC	CSALGKGGQFYGYTF	TRBV29-1	TRBD1	.	TRBJ1-2
TGTGCCAGCAGCGTATCCGGGACAGAACGCTATGGCTACACCTTC	CASSVSGTERYGYTF	TRBV11-3	TRBD1	many	TRBJ1-2
TGTGCCAGCAGTGACCTGTCTACCGGGTTCCCAAAAGAAGCTTTCTTT	CASSDLSTGFPKEAFF	TRBV6-1	.	many	TRBJ1-1
TGTGCCAGCAGGGGGTTTAGCGGGAGGGGGAATGAGCAGTTCTTC	CASRGFSGRGNEQFF	TRBV27	TRBD2	.	TRBJ2-1
TGTGCCAGCAGTTGGCAGACTAGCAATCAGCCCCAGCATTTT	CASSWQTSNQPQHF	TRBV28	.	.	TRBJ1-5
TGTGCCAGCAGCCCCAGGGGGAGTTGGGGTGGAGATACGCAGTATTTT	CASSPRGSWGGDTQYF	TRBV3-1	TRBD1	many	TRBJ2-3
TGTGCCCGGGCCGGGAGCGGGAGATGGACCGGGGAGCTGTTTTTT	CARAGSGRWTGELFF	TRBV30	TRBD2	.	TRBJ2-2
TGCGCCAGCAGCCAAGATCTTGGGACAGCCTACGAGCAGTACTTC	CASSQDLGTAYEQYF	TRBV4-1	TRBD1	.	TRBJ2-7
TGTGCCACTAAGCCGGGAACAACTAATGAAAAACTGTTTTTT	CATKPGTTNEKLFF	TRBV6-1	.	.	TRBJ1-4
TGTGCCAGCAGCCAAAAAAAGACTAGCGGAGAGACCCAGTACTTC	CASSQKKTSGETQYF	TRBV4-2	TRBD2	.	TRBJ2-5
TGCGCCAGCAGCTTGGCGCTAGCAGTCACCGGGGAGCTGTTTTTT	CASSLALAVTGELFF	TRBV5-1	.	.	TRBJ2-2
TGCAGTGCTCCTAGCACGAACACCGGGGAGCTGTTTTTT	CSAPSTNTGELFF	TRBV20-1	.	.	TRBJ2-2
TGTGCCAGCAGCTTGGAAGGACAGCGGAATCAGCCCCAGCATTTT	CASSLEGQRNQPQHF	TRBV5-5	.	many	TRBJ1-5
TGTGCCAGCAGTGAAGCTCGGGGGACAGCCTACGAGCAGTACTTC	CASSEARGTAYEQYF	TRBV6-1	.	few	TRBJ2-7
TGCAGCGCCCGGCTCAAAGAAGACTCACCCCTCCACTTT	CSARLKEDSPLHF	TRBV29-1	.	.	TRBJ1-6
TGCGCCAGCAGTGAGGGTCTCCAAGAGACCCAGTACTTC	CASSEGLQETQYF	TRBV10-1	.	few	TRBJ2-5
TGTGCCAGCAGCTGGGACAGCTTGACCTACGAGCAGTACTTC	CASSWDSLTYEQYF	TRBV7-8	TRBD1	few	TRBJ2-7
TGTGCCAGCAGCCAAGATCCGCAGGGCGTAGGAAGGGAAACGGCCCAGCATTTT	CASSQDPQGVGRETAQHF	TRBV4-2	.	few	TRBJ1-5
TGTGCCAGCAGCGAAGGTACGGGAGGGCCAGATACGCAGTATTTT	CASSEGTGGPDTQYF	TRBV12-3/TRBV12-4	TRBD2	few	TRBJ2-3
TGTGCCAGCAGTGAAGTCGGGCCCCAGCGGGACTCCTACGAGCAGTACTTC	CASSEVGPQRDSYEQYF	TRBV6-1	TRBD2	many	TRBJ2-7
TGTGCCAGCAGTAATGGGGGTTCTGGAAACACCATATATTTT	CASSNGGSGNTIYF	TRBV12-3/TRBV12-4	.	.	TRBJ1-3
TGCAGTGCTAGTAGTAGCCTCACTAGCACAGATACGCAGTATTTT	CSASSSLTSTDTQYF	TRBV20-1	.	few	TRBJ2-3
TGCAGTGCCCCGGGGGGGGGGGACGAGCAGTACTTC	CSAPGGGDEQYF	TRBV20-1	TRBD2	.	TRBJ2-7
TGTGCCAGCAGCTTAAGGGCAGGCGTCGACAATGAGCAGTTCTTC	CASSLRAGVDNEQFF	TRBV7-3	.	.	TRBJ2-1
TGTGCCAGCAGTTTAGGGCCTTTGAGACGCCGCCAAGAGACCCAGTACTTC	CASSLGPLRRRQETQYF	TRBV12-3/TRBV12-4	.	many	TRBJ2-5
TGTGCCAGCAGTCCCACCCGGGCCCCCGAAGGGTTGGAGCAGTACTTC	CASSPTRAPEGLEQYF	TRBV28	.	many	TRBJ2-7
TGCAGTGCCAGGGGGGGGGATTACCTTGAAGCTTTCTTT	CSARGGDYLEAFF	TRBV20-1	TRBD1	few	TRBJ1-1
TGTGCCAGCAGTGTTGGCTCTGCTTACAATGAGCAGTTCTTC	CASSVGSAYNEQFF	TRBV2	.	many	TRBJ2-1
TGCGCCAGCAGGATTGCGGGACTCACAGATACGCAGTATTTT	CASRIAGLTDTQYF	TRBV5-1	.	.	TRBJ2-3
TGTGCCAGCAGCTCCGACTTGGGACTAGCGGGTGAGCAGTTCTTC	CASSSDLGLAGEQFF	TRBV7-9	TRBD2	.	TRBJ2-1
TGTGCCAGCTCTCCTCCGAGGGTCCTCAACAGGGGCCCCTACGAGCAGTACTTC	CASSPPRVLNRGPYEQYF	TRBV18	TRBD1	.	TRBJ2-7
TGTGCCAGCAGCGTAGAATCTGGGTTGTCGAACACTGAAGCTTTCTTT	CASSVESGLSNTEAFF	TRBV9	.	.	TRBJ1-1
TGTGCCACCAGTTCTGGGAGGGCCGGGGATACGCAGTATTTT	CATSSGRAGDTQYF	TRBV24-1	TRBD2	many	TRBJ2-3
TGTGCCTGGAGTGGGCAGGGAGGCACCGGGGAGCTGTTTTTT	CAWSGQGGTGELFF	TRBV30	.	many	TRBJ2-2
TGCAGCGGATGGACAGGGGATCTTGGCTACACCTTC	CSGWTGDLGYTF	TRBV29-1	TRBD1	few	TRBJ1-2
TGTGCCAGCAGTCCGACATCTCTAGCCAAAAACATTCAGTACTTC	CASSPTSLAKNIQYF	TRBV12-3/TRBV12-4	.	.	TRBJ2-4
TGTGCCAGCAGCGAGGGGGGGACGGACGAGCAGTACTTC	CASSEGGTDEQYF	TRBV9	.	few	TRBJ2-7
TGTGCCAGCAGCTCTAGGGGGCTACGGACAGATGGCTACACCTTC	CASSSRGLRTDGYTF	TRBV14	TRBD1	few	TRBJ1-2
TGCGCCAGCACCCTAAACAGGGTAGGCACTGAAGCTTTCTTT	CASTLNRVGTEAFF	TRBV10-2	.	few	TRBJ1-1
TGTGCCAGCAGTTTACCCGCAGCCTACGAGCAGTACTTC	CASSLPAAYEQYF	TRBV28	.	many	TRBJ2-7
TGTGCCAGCTCACCACGAGGGCTTGGGGGTGAGCCCCAGCATTTT	CASSPRGLGGEPQHF	TRBV18	.	.	TRBJ1-5
TGTGCCACCAGCTTAACTCGGGAAGGAGCCAAAAACATTCAGTACTTC	CATSLTREGAKNIQYF	TRBV15	.	.	TRBJ2-4
TGTGCCAGCAGCCAAGACAGGGGGCACCTCTCCTACGAGCAGTACTTC	CASSQDRGHLSYEQYF	TRBV5-6	TRBD1	few	TRBJ2-7
TGTGCCAGCAGCCAACTTCAGGGGGCGCTTACCGGGGAGCTGTTTTTT	CASSQLQGALTGELFF	TRBV14	TRBD1	.	TRBJ2-2
TGTGCCAGCAGTTTTCGCATAATCTCTGGGGCCAACGTCCTGACTTTC	CASSFRIISGANVLTF	TRBV28	.	many	TRBJ2-6